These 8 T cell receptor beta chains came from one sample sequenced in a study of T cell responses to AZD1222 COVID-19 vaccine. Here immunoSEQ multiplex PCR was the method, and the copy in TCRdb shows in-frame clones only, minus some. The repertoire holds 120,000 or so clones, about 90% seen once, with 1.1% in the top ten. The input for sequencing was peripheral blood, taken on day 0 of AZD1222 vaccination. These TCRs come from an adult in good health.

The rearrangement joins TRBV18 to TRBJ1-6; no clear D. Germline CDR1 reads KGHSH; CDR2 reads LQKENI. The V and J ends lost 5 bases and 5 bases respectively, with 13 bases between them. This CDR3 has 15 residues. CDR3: CASSALDQNNSPLHF. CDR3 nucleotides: TGTGCCAGCTCAGCCCTTGACCAAAATAATTCACCCCTCCACTTT.

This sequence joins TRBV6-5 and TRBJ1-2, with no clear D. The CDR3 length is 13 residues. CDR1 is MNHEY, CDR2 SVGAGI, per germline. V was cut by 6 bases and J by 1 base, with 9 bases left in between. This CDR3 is CASRSSNNYGYTF. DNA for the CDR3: TGTGCCAGCAGGTCCTCTAATAACTATGGCTACACCTTC.

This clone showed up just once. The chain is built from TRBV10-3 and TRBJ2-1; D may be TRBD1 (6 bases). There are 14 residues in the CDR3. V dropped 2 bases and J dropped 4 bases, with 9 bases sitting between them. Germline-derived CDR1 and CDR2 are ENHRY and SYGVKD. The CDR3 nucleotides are TGTGCCATCAGTGAGGAGGGGGTATACAATGAGCAGTTCTTC. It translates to CAISEEGVYNEQFF.

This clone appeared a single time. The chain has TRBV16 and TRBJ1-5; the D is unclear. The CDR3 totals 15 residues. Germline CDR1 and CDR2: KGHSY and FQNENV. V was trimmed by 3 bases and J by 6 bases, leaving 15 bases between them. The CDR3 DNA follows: TGTGCCAGCAGCCATTTTTCGGGGATGGGTCAGCCCCAGCATTTT. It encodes CASSHFSGMGQPQHF.

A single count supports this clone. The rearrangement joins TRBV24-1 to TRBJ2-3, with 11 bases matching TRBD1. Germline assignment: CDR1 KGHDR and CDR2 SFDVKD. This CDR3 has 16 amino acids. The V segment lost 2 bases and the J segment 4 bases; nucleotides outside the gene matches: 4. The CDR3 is CATSDSGTGGADTQYF. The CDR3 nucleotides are TGTGCCACCAGTGATTCCGGGACAGGGGGTGCAGATACGCAGTATTTT.

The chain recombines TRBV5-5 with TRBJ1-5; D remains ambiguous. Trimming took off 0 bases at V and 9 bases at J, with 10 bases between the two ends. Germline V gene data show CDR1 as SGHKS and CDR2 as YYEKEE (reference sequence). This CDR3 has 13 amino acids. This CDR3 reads CASSLAPEGPQHF. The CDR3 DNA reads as TGTGCCAGCAGCTTGGCCCCCGAGGGGCCCCAGCATTTT.

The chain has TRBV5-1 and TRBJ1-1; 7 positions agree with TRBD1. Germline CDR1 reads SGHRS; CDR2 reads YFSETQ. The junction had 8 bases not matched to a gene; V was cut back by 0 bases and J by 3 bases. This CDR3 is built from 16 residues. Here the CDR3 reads CASSLDSGGAYTEAFF. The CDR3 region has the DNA TGCGCCAGCAGCTTGGATTCAGGGGGGGCGTACACTGAAGCTTTCTTT.

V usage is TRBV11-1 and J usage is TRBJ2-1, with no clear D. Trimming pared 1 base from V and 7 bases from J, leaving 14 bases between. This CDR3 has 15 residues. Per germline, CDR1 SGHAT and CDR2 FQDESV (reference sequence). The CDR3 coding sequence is TGTGCCAGCAGCTTAGAGGCCTCTACCGGGAATGAGCAGTTCTTC. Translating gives CASSLEASTGNEQFF.